Listed below are T cell receptor beta chains from one sample, sequenced in a study of blood T cell repertoires in COVID-19. TCRdb's table, derived via immunoSEQ multiplex PCR, lists solely in-frame clones and lacks some. Among approximately 260,000 clones listed, more than 65% were seen once. Sequenced sample: PBMCs or T cells enriched from blood (not recorded which). The receptors come from a man in his fifties who had recovered from COVID-19. The CDR3 runs from the conserved cysteine through the conserved F or W. The D gene is left open where the match is weak. Some rows mark clone size as missing; the rest say once, few, many or name a class of expanded clone.

j_call v_call clone_size d_call cdr3_nt cdr3_aa
TRBJ1-1 TRBV18 NA NA TGTGCCAGCTCAAACCTCCGGTCTGAAGCTTTCTTT CASSNLRSEAFF
TRBJ2-2 TRBV7-6 NA NA TGTGCCAGCAAGGAGGGGACTAACACCGGGGAGCTGTTTTTT CASKEGTNTGELFF
TRBJ1-1 TRBV11-3 NA NA TGTGCCAGCGGGGGCTCCCCCGACACTGAAGCTTTCTTT CASGGSPDTEAFF
TRBJ1-5 TRBV19 NA NA TGTGCCAGTAGCCCACAAAAGAATCAGCCCCAGCATTTT CASSPQKNQPQHF
TRBJ2-5 TRBV19 NA NA TGTGCCAGTAGTATAGTGACGCGGGAGACCCAGTACTTC CASSIVTRETQYF
TRBJ1-5 TRBV2 NA TRBD1 TGTGCCAGTTCATCGGACAGGGGGCGAAGTAATCAGCCCCAGCATTTT CASSSDRGRSNQPQHF
TRBJ1-3 TRBV5-4 NA NA TGTGCCAGCAGCTTCGGCGGGGTGAGCTCTGGAAACACCATATATTTT CASSFGGVSSGNTIYF
TRBJ1-1 TRBV7-2 few NA TGTGCCAGCAGCCCTCCTATTGACACCTTTGAAGCTTTCTTT CASSPPIDTFEAFF
TRBJ1-6 TRBV18 NA NA TGTGCCAGCTCACCAGACAGGACGGGTAATTCACCCCTCCACTTT CASSPDRTGNSPLHF
TRBJ2-2 TRBV25-1 NA NA TGTGCCAGTCACCCAGGGGCCTCCGGGGAGCTGTTTTTT CASHPGASGELFF
TRBJ2-5 TRBV5-8 NA NA TGTGCCAGCAGCTTGAGACTAGGTTCCCAAGAGACCCAGTACTTC CASSLRLGSQETQYF
TRBJ1-5 TRBV28 NA NA TGTGCCAGCACATGGGTCCCCAGGAGCAATCAGCCCCAGCATTTT CASTWVPRSNQPQHF
TRBJ2-7 TRBV3-1/TRBV3-2 NA NA TGTGCCAGCAGCCAGCCCGACAGAGAGCAGTACTTC CASSQPDREQYF
TRBJ2-1 TRBV2 NA TRBD2 TGTGCCAGCAGGAGGACTAGCGGGAGGAGTGAGCAGTTCTTC CASRRTSGRSEQFF
TRBJ1-3 TRBV6-5 NA NA TGTGCCAGCGTAGGGGCTGGAAACACCATATATTTT CASVGAGNTIYF
TRBJ2-7 TRBV7-9 NA NA TGTGCCAGCAGCCGAATCTACTACGAGCAGTACTTC CASSRIYYEQYF
TRBJ1-6 TRBV5-3 few TRBD1 TGTGCCAGAAGCTTGGACAGCTTCGAGGGGGCGAGGGTTAATTCACCCCTCCACTTT CARSLDSFEGARVNSPLHF
TRBJ1-1 TRBV9 NA NA TGTGCCAGCAGCGTATGGCAGGGTGAAGCTTTCTTT CASSVWQGEAFF
TRBJ1-2 TRBV19 NA NA TGTGCCAGTAGTATAGAGTCGGGGAGCAGCCTCAACTATGGCTACACCTTC CASSIESGSSLNYGYTF
TRBJ2-5 TRBV18 NA TRBD2 TGTGCCAGCTCACCAGAGACTAGCGGGAGGGGGAAGACCCAGTACTTC CASSPETSGRGKTQYF
TRBJ2-3 TRBV7-2 NA TRBD1 TGTGCCAGCAGCGCACGGGACAGCCCTAGCACAGATACGCAGTATTTT CASSARDSPSTDTQYF
TRBJ1-1 TRBV18 many TRBD1 TGTGCCAGCTCACCAGGAGGGGGCTACACTGAAGCTTTCTTT CASSPGGGYTEAFF
TRBJ2-7 TRBV27 NA NA TGTGCCAGCCGTACACCCTGGCAGTACTTC CASRTPWQYF
TRBJ2-2 TRBV28 once NA TGTGCCAGCAGTTTAGGCGGAAACACCGGGGAGCTGTTTTTT CASSLGGNTGELFF
TRBJ2-7 TRBV13 NA NA TGTGCCAGCAGTTCAACCGGGACATTCGACGCCTACGAGCAGTACTTC CASSSTGTFDAYEQYF
TRBJ2-1 TRBV7-2 NA NA TGTGCCAGCAGCTTAGGACTACAGGAGCAGTTCTTC CASSLGLQEQFF
TRBJ2-1 TRBV10-3 NA TRBD2 TGTGCCATCAGGGAGCTGGCGGGGGGACACAATGAGCAGTTCTTC CAIRELAGGHNEQFF
TRBJ1-2 TRBV6-1 NA TRBD1 TGTGCCAGCAGTGACCGGGACAGGTACCTCTCTAACTATGGCTACACCTTC CASSDRDRYLSNYGYTF
TRBJ1-6 TRBV27 few TRBD1 TGTGCCAGCAGTTTAGGGACAGGTTTTAATTCACCCCTCCACTTT CASSLGTGFNSPLHF
TRBJ2-6 TRBV9 once TRBD1 TGTGCCAGCAGCGTCGGTCTTGGACAGGGAACCAACGTCCTGACTTTC CASSVGLGQGTNVLTF
TRBJ2-6 TRBV7-3 many NA TGTGCCAGCAGCGCCCTGTGGTCTGGACTAGGGGCCAACGTCCTGACTTTC CASSALWSGLGANVLTF
TRBJ2-2 TRBV28 NA NA TGTGCCAGCAGTTTGCAGGGGCCCATATCCGGGGAGCTGTTTTTT CASSLQGPISGELFF
TRBJ2-3 TRBV6-2/TRBV6-3 once TRBD2 TGTGCCAGCAGCGGACTAGCGGGTCCAGAACCCTATAGCACAGATACGCAGTATTTT CASSGLAGPEPYSTDTQYF
TRBJ2-7 TRBV5-8 NA NA TGTGCCAGCAGCTTGAGAAGGGGCTACGAGCAGTACTTC CASSLRRGYEQYF
TRBJ1-4 TRBV10-1 few NA TGCGCCAGCAGTGGACAGGACACTGAAAAACTGTTTTTT CASSGQDTEKLFF
TRBJ1-2 TRBV6-5 NA TRBD1 TGTGCCAGCAGACCGGGACAGGGGTCTGGCTACACCTTC CASRPGQGSGYTF
TRBJ2-1 TRBV7-2 NA TRBD2 TGTGCCAGCAGCCCCACGCCCGGTCAGCGGGGGGGCTTTGAGCAGTTCTTC CASSPTPGQRGGFEQFF
TRBJ1-2 TRBV19 NA NA TGTGCCAGTAGTCGCGGGTACGGCTACACCTTC CASSRGYGYTF
TRBJ2-3 TRBV6-2/TRBV6-3 NA TRBD1 TGTGCCAGCAGTTACTCACGGACAGGGACAGATACGCAGTATTTT CASSYSRTGTDTQYF
TRBJ2-5 TRBV3-1/TRBV3-2 NA NA TGTGCCAGCAGCGACCAGGGACAAGAGACCCAGTACTTC CASSDQGQETQYF
TRBJ2-3 TRBV5-1 NA NA TGCGCCAGCAGCCTCGATGGGGGGGCCCGGGCAGATACGCAGTATTTT CASSLDGGARADTQYF
TRBJ2-1 TRBV19 NA TRBD2 TGTGCCAGTAGTATGGTCCTAGCGGGGGGGTACAATGAGCAGTTCTTC CASSMVLAGGYNEQFF
TRBJ1-1 TRBV9 NA NA TGTGCCAGCAGCCCCTCTCAGGTGAGCACTGAAGCTTTCTTT CASSPSQVSTEAFF
TRBJ1-2 TRBV25-1 NA TRBD1 TGTGCCAGTTTAGGCACCTCGGGGGACAGGGGATTTGGCTACACCTTC CASLGTSGDRGFGYTF
TRBJ2-7 TRBV7-9 NA NA TGTGCCAGCAGCTACAGGGTGTACGAGCAGTACTTC CASSYRVYEQYF